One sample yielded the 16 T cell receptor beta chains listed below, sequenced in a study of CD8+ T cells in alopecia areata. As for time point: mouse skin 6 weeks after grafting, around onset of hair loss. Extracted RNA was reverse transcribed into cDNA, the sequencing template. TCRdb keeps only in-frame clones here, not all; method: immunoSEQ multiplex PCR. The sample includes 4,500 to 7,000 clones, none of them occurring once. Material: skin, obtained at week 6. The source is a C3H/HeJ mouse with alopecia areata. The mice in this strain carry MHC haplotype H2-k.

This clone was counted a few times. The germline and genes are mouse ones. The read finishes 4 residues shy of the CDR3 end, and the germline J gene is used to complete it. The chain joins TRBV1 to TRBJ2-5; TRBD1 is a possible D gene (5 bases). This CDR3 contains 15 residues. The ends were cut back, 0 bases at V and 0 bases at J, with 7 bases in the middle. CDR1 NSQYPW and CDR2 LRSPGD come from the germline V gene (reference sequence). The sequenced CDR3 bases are TGCACCTGCAGTGCAGATCCAGGGAACCAAGAC. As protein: CTCSADPGNQD. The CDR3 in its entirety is CTCSADPGNQDTQYF.

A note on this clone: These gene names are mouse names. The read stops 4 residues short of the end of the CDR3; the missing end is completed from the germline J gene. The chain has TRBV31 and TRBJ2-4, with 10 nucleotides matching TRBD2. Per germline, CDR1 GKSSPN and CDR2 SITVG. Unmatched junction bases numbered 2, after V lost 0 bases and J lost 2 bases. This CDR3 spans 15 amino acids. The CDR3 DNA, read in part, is TGTGCCTGGAGTCTGACTGGGGGGTTTCAAAAC. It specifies CAWSLTGGFQN. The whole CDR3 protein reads CAWSLTGGFQNTLYF.

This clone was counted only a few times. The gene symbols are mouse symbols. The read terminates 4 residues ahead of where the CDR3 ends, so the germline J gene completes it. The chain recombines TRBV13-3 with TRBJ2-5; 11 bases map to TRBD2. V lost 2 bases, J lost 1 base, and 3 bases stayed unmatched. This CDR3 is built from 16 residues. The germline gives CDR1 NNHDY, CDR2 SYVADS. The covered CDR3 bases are TGTGCCAGCAGTGACCCGGACTGGGGGGACCAAGAC. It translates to CASSDPDWGDQD. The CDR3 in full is CASSDPDWGDQDTQYF.

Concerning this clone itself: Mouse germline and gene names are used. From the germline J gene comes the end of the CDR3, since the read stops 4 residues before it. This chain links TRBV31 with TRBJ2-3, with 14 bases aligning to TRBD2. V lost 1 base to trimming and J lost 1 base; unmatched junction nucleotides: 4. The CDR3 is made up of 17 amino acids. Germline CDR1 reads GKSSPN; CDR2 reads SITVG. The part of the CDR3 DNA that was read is TGTGCCTGGAGTCCGGGACTGGGGGGGCTTGGTGCAGAA. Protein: CAWSPGLGGLGAE. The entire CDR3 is CAWSPGLGGLGAETLYF.

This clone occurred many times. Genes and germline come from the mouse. The CDR3 sequence: CASSHRDANTEVFF. The CDR3 bases that were read are TGTGCTAGCAGTCACAGGGATGCAAACACA. The chain recombines TRBV29 with TRBJ1-1; D possibly corresponds to TRBD1 (6 bases). Read sequence stops 4 residues before the CDR3 end, and the germline J gene provides the missing end. CDR1 and CDR2 (germline): MSHET, SYDVDS. The V and J ends lost 5 bases and 0 bases respectively, with 10 bases between them. This CDR3 comprises 14 residues.

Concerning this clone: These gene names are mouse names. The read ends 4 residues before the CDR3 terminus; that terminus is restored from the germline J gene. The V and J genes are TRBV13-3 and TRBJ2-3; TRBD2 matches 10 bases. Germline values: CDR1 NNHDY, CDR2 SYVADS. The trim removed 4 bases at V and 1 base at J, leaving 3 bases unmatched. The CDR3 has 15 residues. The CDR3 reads CASSQGLGGAETLYF. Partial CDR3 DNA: TGTGCCAGCAGTCAAGGACTGGGGGGTGCAGAA.

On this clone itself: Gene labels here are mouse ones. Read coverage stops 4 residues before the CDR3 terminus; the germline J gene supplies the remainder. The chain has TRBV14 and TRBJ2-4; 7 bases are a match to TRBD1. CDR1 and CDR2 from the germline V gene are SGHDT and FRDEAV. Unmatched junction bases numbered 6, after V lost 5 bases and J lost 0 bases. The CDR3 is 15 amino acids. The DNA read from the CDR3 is TGTGCCAGCAGACCCCGGGACAGCAGTCAAAAC. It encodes CASRPRDSSQN. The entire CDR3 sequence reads CASRPRDSSQNTLYF.

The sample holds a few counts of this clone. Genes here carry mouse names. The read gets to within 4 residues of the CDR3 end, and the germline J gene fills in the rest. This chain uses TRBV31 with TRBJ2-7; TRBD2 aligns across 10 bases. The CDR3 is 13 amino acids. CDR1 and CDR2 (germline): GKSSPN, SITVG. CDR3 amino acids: CAWAGTGVYEQYF. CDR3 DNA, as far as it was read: TGTGCCTGGGCCGGGACTGGGGTATAT. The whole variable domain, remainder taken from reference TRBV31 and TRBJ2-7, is AQTIHQWPVAEIKAVGSPLSLGCTIKGKSSPNLYWYWQATGGTLQQLFYSITVGQVESVVQLNLSASRPKDDQFILSTEKLLLSHSGFYLCAWAGTGVYEQYFGPGTRLTVL.

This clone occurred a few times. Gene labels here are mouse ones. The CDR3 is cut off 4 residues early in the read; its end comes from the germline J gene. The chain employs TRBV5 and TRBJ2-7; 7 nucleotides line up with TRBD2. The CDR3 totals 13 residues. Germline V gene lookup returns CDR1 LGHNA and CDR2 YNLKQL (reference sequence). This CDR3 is CASSQDWGYEQYF. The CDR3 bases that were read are TGTGCCAGCAGCCAAGACTGGGGGTAT.

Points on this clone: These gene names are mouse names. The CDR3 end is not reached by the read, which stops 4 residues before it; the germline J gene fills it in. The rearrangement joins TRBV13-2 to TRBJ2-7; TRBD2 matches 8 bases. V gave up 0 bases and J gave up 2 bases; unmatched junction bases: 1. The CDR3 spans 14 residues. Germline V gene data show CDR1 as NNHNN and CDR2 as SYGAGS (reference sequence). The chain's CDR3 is CASGDDWGTYEQYF. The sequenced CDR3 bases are TGTGCCAGCGGTGATGACTGGGGGACCTAT.

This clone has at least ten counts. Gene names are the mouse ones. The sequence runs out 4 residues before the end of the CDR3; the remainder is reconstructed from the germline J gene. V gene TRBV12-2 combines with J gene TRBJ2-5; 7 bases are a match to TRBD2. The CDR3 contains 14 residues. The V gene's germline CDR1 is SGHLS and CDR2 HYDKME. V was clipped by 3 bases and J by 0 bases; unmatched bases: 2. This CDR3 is CASSTGDNQDTQYF. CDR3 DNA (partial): TGTGCCAGCTCTACTGGGGATAACCAAGAC.

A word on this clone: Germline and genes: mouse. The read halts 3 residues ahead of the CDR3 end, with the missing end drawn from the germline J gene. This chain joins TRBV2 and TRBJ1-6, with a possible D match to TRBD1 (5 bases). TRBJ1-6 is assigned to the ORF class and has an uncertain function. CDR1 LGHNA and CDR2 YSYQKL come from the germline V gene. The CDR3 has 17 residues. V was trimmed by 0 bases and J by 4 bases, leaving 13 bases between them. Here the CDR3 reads CASSQDRERGYNSPLYF. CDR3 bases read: TGTGCCAGCAGCCAAGATAGAGAAAGGGGATATAATTCGCCC.

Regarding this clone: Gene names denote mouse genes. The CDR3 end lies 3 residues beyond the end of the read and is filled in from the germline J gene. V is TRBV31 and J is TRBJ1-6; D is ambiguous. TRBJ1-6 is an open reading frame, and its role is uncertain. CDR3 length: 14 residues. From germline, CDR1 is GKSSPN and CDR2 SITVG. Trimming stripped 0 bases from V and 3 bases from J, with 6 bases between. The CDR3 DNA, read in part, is TGTGCCTGGAGTCTACCAGACTATAATTCGCCC. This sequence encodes CAWSLPDYNSP. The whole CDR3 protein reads CAWSLPDYNSPLYF.

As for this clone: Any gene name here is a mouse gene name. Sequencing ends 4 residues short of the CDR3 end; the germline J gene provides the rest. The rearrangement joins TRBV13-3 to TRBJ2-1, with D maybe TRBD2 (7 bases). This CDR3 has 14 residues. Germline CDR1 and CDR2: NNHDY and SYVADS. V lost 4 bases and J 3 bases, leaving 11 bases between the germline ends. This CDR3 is CASSPGGAYAEQFF. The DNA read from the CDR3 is TGTGCCAGCAGTCCGGGGGGCGCCTATGCT.

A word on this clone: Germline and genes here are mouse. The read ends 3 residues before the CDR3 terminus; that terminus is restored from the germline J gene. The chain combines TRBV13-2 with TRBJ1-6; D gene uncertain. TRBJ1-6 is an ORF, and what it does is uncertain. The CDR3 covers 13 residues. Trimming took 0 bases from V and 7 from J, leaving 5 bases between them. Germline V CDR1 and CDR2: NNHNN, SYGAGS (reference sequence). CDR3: CASGDGGNSPLYF. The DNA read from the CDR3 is TGTGCCAGCGGTGATGGAGGGAATTCGCCC.

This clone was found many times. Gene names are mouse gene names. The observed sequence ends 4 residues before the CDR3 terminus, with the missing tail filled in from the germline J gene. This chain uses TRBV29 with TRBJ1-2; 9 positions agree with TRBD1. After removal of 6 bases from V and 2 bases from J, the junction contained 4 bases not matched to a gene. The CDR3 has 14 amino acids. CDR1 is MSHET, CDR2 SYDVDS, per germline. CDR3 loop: CASSPGTGNSDYTF. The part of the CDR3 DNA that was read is TGTGCTAGCAGCCCGGGGACAGGGAACTCC.